This is a list of T cell receptor beta chains from one sample in a study of response to subunit inactivated influenza vaccine. MiXCR was run by TCRdb on the RT-PCR reads, yielding one entry per CDR3 protein. The profile shows under 200,000 distinct CDR3 sequences, around 9.9% of them singletons. The sequenced sample was non-naive T cells sorted from PBMCs, obtained about 40 days after vaccination. The receptors here all came from a man aged 50 to 60 who received an inactivated influenza vaccine. Each CDR3 is given with its conserved first and last residue. Fields, in order: J gene, V gene, CDR3 protein.

TRBJ1-3 | TRBV12-3/TRBV12-4 | CASSYSATGNTIYF
TRBJ2-7 | TRBV12-3/TRBV12-4 | CASSRSTGSYEQYF
TRBJ2-7 | TRBV9 | CASSERAGLAGGPEAF
TRBJ2-2 | TRBV6-2/TRBV6-3 | CASSSRQGASGELFF
TRBJ2-7 | TRBV5-1 | CASSFFSGTSQQNSYEQYF
TRBJ2-2 | TRBV27 | CASSLQGYGELFF
TRBJ1-4 | TRBV28 | CASSVGGLNEKLFF
TRBJ2-3 | TRBV20-1 | CSAVVGLAGTDTQYF
TRBJ2-5 | TRBV20-1 | CSARTTQGGPETQYF
TRBJ1-4 | TRBV7-2 | CASSPGGAGLWEKLFF
TRBJ2-3 | TRBV12-3/TRBV12-4 | CTSSLANWYLWGGTDTQYF
TRBJ2-1 | TRBV12-3/TRBV12-4 | CASSPSGGIYNEQFF
TRBJ2-7 | TRBV7-2 | CASSLARVHEQYF
TRBJ2-3 | TRBV18 | CASSPQMTGGDTQYF
TRBJ2-3 | TRBV9 | CASSVATGTGVSTDTQYF
TRBJ1-1 | TRBV7-9 | CASSLGPENTEAFF
TRBJ2-7 | TRBV5-4 | CASSLYGTTYEQYF
TRBJ2-7 | TRBV20-1 | CSARGQGLSYEQYF
TRBJ1-4 | TRBV12-3/TRBV12-4 | CASSLGFEKLFF
TRBJ2-1 | TRBV4-3 | CASSQEGISNEQFF
TRBJ1-6 | TRBV19 | CASSIADRSSNSPLHF
TRBJ2-5 | TRBV20-1 | CSANIPTSGSKETQYF
TRBJ1-1 | TRBV6-2/TRBV6-3 | CASRGGGASSEAFF
TRBJ2-3 | TRBV7-2 | CASSLYSEYTDTQYF
TRBJ2-2 | TRBV4-2 | CASSQAYRTGELFF
TRBJ2-1 | TRBV11-2 | CASSLGTEYNEQFF
TRBJ2-1 | TRBV9 | CASSVDPTSGVSSYNEQFF
TRBJ1-1 | TRBV6-6 | CASSKGQNTEAFF
TRBJ2-3 | TRBV5-1 | CASSLESIITDTQYF
TRBJ2-1 | TRBV4-3 | CASSSAPGQGYNEQFF
TRBJ2-2 | TRBV15 | CATSSVPGELFF